The clone carrying this TCR beta chain was counted only a few times. The CDR3 loop spans 14 amino acids. With 6 bases clipped from V and 4 bases from J, the junction kept 5 bases outside the gene matches. This sample is part of a study of T-cell reconstitution after alpha-beta-depleted transplantation in children. Unique molecular identifiers were used to barcode this TCRbeta library. TCRdb reprocessed the PCR reads via MiXCR and lists one record per CDR3 protein. This sample has about 690,000 distinct CDR3 sequences, with approximately 17% found just once. The rearrangement joins TRBV12-3 or TRBV12-4 to TRBJ2-2; 7 bases are shared with TRBD1. The sequencing here drew on PBMCs from the stem cell graft donor, taken from the stem cell graft. This receptor was identified in a human donor who donated a stem cell graft to a child with acute myeloid leukemia. The CDR3 region is CASRDDRVTGELFF. Written as DNA, the CDR3 is TGTGCCAGCAGGGACGACAGGGTCACCGGGGAGCTGTTTTTT.